One sample yielded the 28 T cell receptor beta chains listed below, sequenced in a study of CD8 T cells in Susac syndrome. About 0.5 to 1 ug RNA was reverse transcribed with random hexamers. TCRdb reanalysed the immunoSEQ multiplex PCR reads using MiXCR and keeps one entry per CDR3 protein. This table holds about 240,000 distinct CDR3 sequences, 90% to 96% found once. Sequences were obtained from CD4+ T cells from PBMCs. These receptors came from a human donor with Susac syndrome.

The chain combines TRBV11-2 with TRBJ2-7; D assignment may be TRBD1 or TRBD2 (6 bases each). There are 13 residues in the CDR3. Looked up from germline, CDR1 is SGHAT and CDR2 is FQNNGV. V shed 5 bases and J shed 2 bases, with 10 bases lying between them. CDR3 DNA sequence: TGTGCCAGCAGCGCGGGGACACCCTACGAGCAGTACTTC. Translating gives CASSAGTPYEQYF.

This chain joins TRBV5-1 and TRBJ1-2; D unresolved. Germline values: CDR1 SGHRS, CDR2 YFSETQ. The CDR3 spans 14 residues. The V gene lost 0 bases and the J gene lost 4 bases, with 10 bases spanning the gap. CDR3 region: CASSLGRRLYGYTF. CDR3 coding DNA: TGCGCCAGCAGCTTGGGTCGCAGGCTCTATGGCTACACCTTC.

This clonotype was counted once. J is TRBJ2-5 and V is TRBV15; D uncertain. CDR3 length equals 15 residues. Germline V gene lookup returns CDR1 LNHNV and CDR2 YYDKDF (reference sequence). V was trimmed by 0 bases and J by 5 bases, leaving 13 bases between them. CDR3 residues: CATSRDKGTAETQYF. Here the CDR3 DNA reads TGTGCCACCAGCAGAGATAAAGGAACAGCCGAGACCCAGTACTTC.

This chain connects TRBV29-1 to TRBJ2-3; D perhaps matches TRBD2 (6 bases). The CDR3 totals 14 residues. Looked up from germline, CDR1 is SQVTM and CDR2 is ANQGSEA. Trimming cost V 6 bases and J 2 bases, with 15 bases left between them. The CDR3 DNA reads TGCAGCGTCGGGAGCGGTTTTTCCACAGATACGCAGTATTTT. It specifies CSVGSGFSTDTQYF.

V gene TRBV9 combines with J gene TRBJ2-3; no clear D. Germline V gene sequence: CDR1 SGDLS, CDR2 YYNGEE. Trimming left V 3 bases short and J 6 bases short, with 8 bases between. The CDR3 length is 12 residues. DNA of the CDR3: TGTGCCAGCAGCGCTCCAAGTGATACGCAGTATTTT. It codes for CASSAPSDTQYF.

V is TRBV19 and J is TRBJ1-5, with 7 positions matching TRBD1. CDR1 is LNHDA and CDR2 is SQIVND in the germline V gene (reference sequence). V gave up 5 bases and J gave up 2 bases; unmatched junction bases: 9. The CDR3 has 16 amino acids. The CDR3 region is CASSGVNRGGNQPQHF. The DNA for the CDR3 is TGTGCCAGTAGTGGGGTTAACAGGGGAGGCAATCAGCCCCAGCATTTT.

The chain has TRBV5-1 and TRBJ2-7; TRBD2 aligns across 9 bases. Per the germline V gene, CDR1 is SGHRS and CDR2 is YFSETQ. The CDR3 is 15 amino acids. Trimming at V came to 4 bases and at J to 6 bases, leaving 11 bases not matched to a gene. CDR3 sequence (DNA): TGCGCCAGCAGCAGCCGTAGCGGGAGCTTGATCGAGCAGTACTTC. This codes for CASSSRSGSLIEQYF.

The rearrangement links TRBV29-1 to TRBJ1-2; D is unresolved. Per the germline V gene, CDR1 is SQVTM and CDR2 is ANQGSEA. Trimming cost V 3 bases and J 4 bases, with 12 bases left between them. This CDR3 spans 13 amino acids. The CDR3 reads CSVDDLGSYGYTF. CDR3 nucleotide sequence: TGCAGCGTTGATGACCTAGGGAGCTATGGCTACACCTTC.

The genes are TRBV4-2 and TRBJ2-5; D not resolved. The CDR3 totals 14 residues. The germline gives CDR1 LGHNA, CDR2 YNFKEQ. The germline V and J ends were trimmed by 4 bases and 0 bases, with 9 bases remaining between them. The CDR3 loop is CASSLGPNQETQYF. CDR3 in DNA: TGTGCCAGCAGCCTTGGGCCTAACCAAGAGACCCAGTACTTC.

The rearrangement links TRBV20-1 to TRBJ2-7, with 8 bases matching TRBD2. Unmatched junction bases numbered 12, after V lost 2 bases and J lost 6 bases. The germline V gene has CDR1 DFQATT and CDR2 SNEGSKA (reference sequence). There are 15 residues in the CDR3. DNA for the CDR3: TGCAGTGCTAGACCCGACATGGGCGGGAGGAGCGAGCAGTACTTC. Protein sequence: CSARPDMGGRSEQYF.

This chain joins TRBV5-1 and TRBJ2-1; TRBD2 agrees at 8 bases. The CDR3 sequence is 14 residues long. In germline, CDR1 is SGHRS, CDR2 YFSETQ. J gave up 8 bases and V 7 bases, and 11 bases lay outside the gene matches. CDR3: CASGMGVTSDEQFF. The CDR3 DNA reads TGCGCCAGCGGCATGGGGGTGACTAGCGATGAGCAGTTCTTC.

The chain couples TRBV7-3 to TRBJ2-3, with D perhaps matching TRBD2 (5 bases). CDR3 size: 16 residues. Trimming stripped 2 bases from V and 1 base from J, with 13 bases between. Germline values: CDR1 SGHTA, CDR2 FQGTGA. The CDR3 DNA reads TGTGCCAGCAGCTTACGGGGTTTGCCACGCACAGATACGCAGTATTTT. It specifies CASSLRGLPRTDTQYF.

This chain joins TRBV2 and TRBJ2-1; 7 positions agree with TRBD2. The CDR3 has 12 amino acids. The junction had 5 bases not matched to a gene; V was cut back by 3 bases and J by 12 bases. Germline loops: CDR1 SNHLY, CDR2 FYNNEI. Here the CDR3 reads CASSESGIRQFF. In nucleotides, the CDR3 is TGTGCCAGCAGTGAGAGCGGGATACGGCAGTTCTTC.

The chain links TRBV6-5 to TRBJ2-5, with D tentatively TRBD2 (5 bases). There are 14 residues in the CDR3. Germline V lookup: CDR1 MNHEY, CDR2 SVGAGI. Trimming took off 7 bases at V and 2 bases at J, with 14 bases between the two ends. The CDR3 sequence is CASIPGLRQETQYF. CDR3 coding DNA: TGTGCCAGCATTCCCGGACTGAGACAAGAGACCCAGTACTTC.

The chain carries TRBV12-3 or TRBV12-4 and TRBJ1-1; TRBD1 agrees at 7 bases. The ends lost 6 bases at V and 7 bases at J; junction bases unmatched: 8. CDR3 size: 13 residues. The CDR3 DNA reads as TGTGCCAGCAGGCATGGGACAGCGAATGAAGCTTTCTTT. Protein sequence: CASRHGTANEAFF.

The genes are TRBV25-1 and TRBJ1-2, with 7 bases identical to TRBD1. In germline, CDR1 is MGHDK, CDR2 SYGVNS. Trimming cost V 7 bases and J 7 bases; bases outside gene matches: 6. This CDR3 has 12 residues. The CDR3: CASTSRGLGYTF. The CDR3 DNA follows: TGTGCCAGCACTTCTAGGGGGCTTGGCTACACCTTC.

This clonotype was counted once. The rearrangement joins TRBV7-2 to TRBJ2-3, with 7 bases matching TRBD1. Germline V gene sequence: CDR1 SGHTA, CDR2 FQGNSA. The CDR3 has 14 amino acids. Unmatched junction bases numbered 6, after V lost 7 bases and J lost 2 bases. The DNA for the CDR3 is TGTGCCAGCATCCGCGACAGGGCCACAGATACGCAGTATTTT. Translating gives CASIRDRATDTQYF.

In regard to this clonotype: Compared with germline, one end of the junction differs, possibly owing to a read error. The V gene is TRBV7-7, the J gene TRBJ2-5, with 10 bases matching TRBD2. The CDR3 runs to 17 residues. Germline values: CDR1 SSHAT, CDR2 FNYEAQ (reference sequence). The CDR3 sequence is CASSQTLSGRYQETQYF. The DNA of the CDR3 is TGTGCTAGCAGCCAGACCCTTAGCGGGAGGTACCAAGAGACCCAGTACTTC.

This sequence joins TRBV14 and TRBJ2-7; D is perhaps TRBD2 (6 bases). With 4 bases removed from V and 0 bases from J, the gap between germline ends came to 13 bases. The CDR3 totals 15 residues. CDR1 is SGHDN, CDR2 FVKESK, per germline. This CDR3 is CASSLRGKGSYEQYF. CDR3 DNA sequence: TGTGCCAGCAGCCTCCGCGGGAAAGGCTCCTACGAGCAGTACTTC.

The chain joins TRBV6-2 or TRBV6-3 to TRBJ2-3; 9 nucleotides agree with TRBD1. Germline loops: CDR1 MNHEY, CDR2 SVGEGT. V shed 4 bases, J shed 2 bases, and the junction held 7 bases outside the gene matches. This CDR3 contains 16 residues. DNA for the CDR3: TGTGCCAGCAGTTCACCGACAGGGGGATTCACAGATACGCAGTATTTT. Protein: CASSSPTGGFTDTQYF.

This clonotype was seen just once. The CDR3, as DNA: TGTGCCAGCAGACGGGACAATGATCAGCCCCAGCATTTT. Encoded protein: CASRRDNDQPQHF. V usage is TRBV6-5 and J usage is TRBJ1-5; maybe TRBD1 (6 bases). Trimming stripped 6 bases from V and 5 bases from J, with 11 bases between. This CDR3 is built from 13 residues. CDR1 is MNHEY and CDR2 is SVGAGI in the germline V gene.

The chain combines TRBV6-2 or TRBV6-3 with TRBJ2-1, with 7 bases aligning to TRBD2. V lost 8 bases, J lost 4 bases, and 8 bases stayed unmatched. Germline loops: CDR1 MNHEY, CDR2 SVGEGT. The CDR3 totals 14 residues. CDR3 nucleotide sequence: TGTGCCAGCCAAAGGCCTAGCGGATACAATGAGCAGTTCTTC. Its protein is CASQRPSGYNEQFF.

In its sample, this clonotype was seen a few times. The chain is built from TRBV27 and TRBJ1-5, with D hard to call. V lost 6 bases and J lost 6, with 9 bases in between. The CDR3 totals 12 residues. In germline, CDR1 is MNHEY, CDR2 SMNVEV (reference sequence). This CDR3 reads CASSLNGQPQHF. The CDR3 nucleotides read TGTGCCAGCAGCTTAAACGGTCAGCCCCAGCATTTT.

The count of this clonotype is one. The chain combines TRBV5-4 with TRBJ2-7, with D perhaps TRBD2 (6 bases). CDR1 and CDR2 (germline): SGHNT, YYREEE (reference sequence). The CDR3 runs 14 residues. V lost 1 base and J lost 1, with 9 bases in between. The CDR3 region is CASSLRGKSYEQYF. As DNA, the CDR3 is TGTGCCAGCAGCTTGCGGGGGAAGTCCTACGAGCAGTACTTC.

CDR3 sequence: CASSESRASGWSYEQYF. The CDR3 DNA reads TGCGCCAGCAGTGAGTCGAGGGCGAGCGGGTGGTCCTACGAGCAGTACTTC. The chain carries TRBV10-2 and TRBJ2-7; tentative D call: TRBD2 (6 bases). Germline CDR1 and CDR2: WSHSY and SAAADI. The CDR3 loop spans 17 amino acids. V lost 0 bases and J 1 base, leaving 16 bases between the germline ends.

The rearrangement uses TRBV9 and TRBJ2-3, with a weak D call TRBD2 (5 bases). The CDR3 spans 16 residues. The germline CDR1 and CDR2 sequences are SGDLS and YYNGEE. V shed 0 bases and J shed 0 bases, with 11 bases lying between them. The CDR3 DNA sequence: TGTGCCAGCAGCGTAGGTGGGAGCACCAGCACAGATACGCAGTATTTT. This gives the protein CASSVGGSTSTDTQYF.

The rearrangement joins TRBV18 to TRBJ2-7, with unresolved D. Germline-derived CDR1 and CDR2 are KGHSH and LQKENI. This CDR3 has 13 amino acids. Trimming pared 2 bases from V and 0 bases from J, leaving 5 bases between. The chain's CDR3 is CASSPEFSYEQYF. As DNA, the CDR3 is TGTGCCAGCTCACCAGAGTTCTCCTACGAGCAGTACTTC.

CDR3 region: CASSRDSTYEQYF. The CDR3 DNA sequence: TGTGCCAGCAGTCGGGACTCTACCTACGAGCAGTACTTC. This sequence joins TRBV27 and TRBJ2-7; D possibly corresponds to TRBD2 (6 bases). CDR3 length: 13 amino acids. In germline, CDR1 is MNHEY, CDR2 SMNVEV (reference sequence). The V and J ends lost 5 bases and 2 bases respectively, with 10 bases between them.